This T cell receptor (beta chain) was recovered during a study of cytomegalovirus exposure and HLA in healthy donors. The CDR3 sequence is 13 residues long. J was trimmed by 8 bases and V by 5 bases; bases with no gene match: 4. Germline V lookup: CDR1 LNHDA, CDR2 SQIVND (reference sequence). Details on this clone: Antigen: not known.

Study-wide results and limits: There were some public TCRs occurring in many donors, but most TCR sequences were rare. It was only CMV serostatus that was available as immune exposure information. Indistinguishable V segments such as TRBV6-2 and TRBV6-3 were excluded.

The PCR had 60 Vbeta and 13 Jbeta primers. Clones were sequenced by immunoSEQ multiplex PCR, and TCRdb holds only the in-frame ones, with some missing. The sample holds 100,000 to 150,000 clones, roughly four fifths seen once. This chain joins TRBV19 and TRBJ2-2; 8 bases fit TRBD1. Specimen: PBMCs. The clonotype was recovered from a woman in her fifties or sixties in good health and CMV-seropositive. The CDR3 nucleotides are TGTGCCAGTAGTCCCCAGGGGGCTGGGGAGCTGTTTTTT. Protein product: CASSPQGAGELFF.